This T cell receptor (beta chain) originates from a study of blood T cell repertoires in COVID-19. Using immunoSEQ multiplex PCR, the repertoire was profiled, and TCRdb retains in-frame clones only, with some absent. The sample holds under 80,000 clones; over 75% are singletons and the top ten take over 8.5%. The germline V gene has CDR1 SEHNR and CDR2 FQNEAQ (reference sequence). The J segment lost 4 bases and the V segment lost 5 bases, leaving 4 bases of the junction unmatched. This CDR3 region has 14 residues. This chain uses TRBV7-9 with TRBJ1-4; 7 bases are shared with TRBD1. The TCR comes from a man aged 50 or older with acute or convalescent COVID-19. Sequenced: peripheral blood. The CDR3: CASSEGTVNEKLFF. In DNA, the CDR3 is TGTGCCAGCAGCGAAGGGACAGTTAATGAAAAACTGTTTTTT.